The sequence of this TCR beta chain was determined in a study of Ad26.COV2.S vaccination and SARS-CoV-2 variants. Across the study: Intramuscular Ad26.COV2.S at 5x10^10 or 1x10^11 viral particles.

As to treatment: 19 received Ad26.COV2.S at low or high dose, single or two shots; about 5 received placebo; per-sample allocation not given. Vaccine and placebo recipients were sampled on day 63 after the first injection. Findings and caveats of the study: Vaccinees showed greater spike-specific TCR breadth than placebo recipients.

Method: immunoSEQ multiplex PCR; TCRdb's copy keeps in-frame clones and lacks some. Of over 300,000 clones in the sample, 83% are singletons; the top ten hold about 8%. Trimming took 0 bases from V and 4 from J, leaving 12 bases between them. The CDR3 is 15 residues long. Germline-derived CDR1 and CDR2 are LGHNA and YNFKEQ. About this clone itself: Its antigen is still unknown.

The rearrangement joins TRBV4-2 to TRBJ1-1; D is possibly TRBD1 (6 bases). The source material was peripheral blood, sampled in a trial of Ad26.COV2.S vaccine versus placebo. The TCR sequence derives from a person aged 18-65 years who received the Ad26.COV2.S COVID-19 vaccine or a placebo. This CDR3 reads CASSQEQGVSTEAFF. The CDR3 DNA sequence: TGTGCCAGCAGCCAAGAACAGGGAGTGAGCACTGAAGCTTTCTTT.